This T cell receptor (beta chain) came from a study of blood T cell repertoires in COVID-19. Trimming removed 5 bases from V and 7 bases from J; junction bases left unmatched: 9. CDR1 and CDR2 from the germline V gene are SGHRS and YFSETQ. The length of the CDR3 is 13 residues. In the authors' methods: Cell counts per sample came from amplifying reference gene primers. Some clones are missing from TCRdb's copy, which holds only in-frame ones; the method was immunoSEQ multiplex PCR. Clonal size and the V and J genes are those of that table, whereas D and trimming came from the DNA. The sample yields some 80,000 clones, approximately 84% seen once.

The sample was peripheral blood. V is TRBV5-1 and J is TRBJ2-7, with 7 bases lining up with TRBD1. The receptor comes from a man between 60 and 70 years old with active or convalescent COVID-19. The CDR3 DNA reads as TGCGCCAGCAGACTAGACAGGGTAGGAGAGCAGTACTTC. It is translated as CASRLDRVGEQYF.